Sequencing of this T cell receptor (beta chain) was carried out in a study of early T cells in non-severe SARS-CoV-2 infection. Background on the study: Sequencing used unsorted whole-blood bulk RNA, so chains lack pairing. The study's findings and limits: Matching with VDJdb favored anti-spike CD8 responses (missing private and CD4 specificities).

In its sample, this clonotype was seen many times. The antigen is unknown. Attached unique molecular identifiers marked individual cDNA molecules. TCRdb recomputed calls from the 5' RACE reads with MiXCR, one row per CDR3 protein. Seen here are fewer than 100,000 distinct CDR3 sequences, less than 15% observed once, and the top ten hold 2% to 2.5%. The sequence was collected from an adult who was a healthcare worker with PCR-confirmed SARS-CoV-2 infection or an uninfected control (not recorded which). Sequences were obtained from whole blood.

CDR3 DNA: TGTGCCAGCAGCTTAGGAACCGGGGACTATCAGCCCCAGCATTTT. Residues: CASSLGTGDYQPQHF. This chain links TRBV7-9 with TRBJ1-5, with D tentatively TRBD1 (5 bases). V gave up 1 base and J gave up 5 bases, with 12 bases separating them. Germline V gene lookup returns CDR1 SEHNR and CDR2 FQNEAQ (reference sequence). This CDR3 spans 15 amino acids.